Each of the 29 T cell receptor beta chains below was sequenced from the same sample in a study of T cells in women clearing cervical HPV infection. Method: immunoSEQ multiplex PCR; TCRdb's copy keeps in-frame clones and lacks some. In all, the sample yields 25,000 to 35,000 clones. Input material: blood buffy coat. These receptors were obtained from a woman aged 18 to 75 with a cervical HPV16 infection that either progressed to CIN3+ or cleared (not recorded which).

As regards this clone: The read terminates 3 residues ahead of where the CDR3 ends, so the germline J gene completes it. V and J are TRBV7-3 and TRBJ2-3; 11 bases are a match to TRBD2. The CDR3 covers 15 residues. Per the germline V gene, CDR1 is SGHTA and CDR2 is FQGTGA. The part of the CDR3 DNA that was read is TGTGCCAGCAGCTTACGACTAGCGGGGCAAGAGACG. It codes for CASSLRLAGQET. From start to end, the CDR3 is CASSLRLAGQETQYF.

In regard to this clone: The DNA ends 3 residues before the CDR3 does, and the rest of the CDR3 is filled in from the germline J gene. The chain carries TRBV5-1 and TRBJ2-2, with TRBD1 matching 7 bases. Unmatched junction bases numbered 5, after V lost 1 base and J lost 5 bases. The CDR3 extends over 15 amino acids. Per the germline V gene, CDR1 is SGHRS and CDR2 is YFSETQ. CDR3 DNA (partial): TGCGCCAGCAGCTTGACGACAGGGAAAACCGGGGAG. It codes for CASSLTTGKTGE. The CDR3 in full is CASSLTTGKTGELFF. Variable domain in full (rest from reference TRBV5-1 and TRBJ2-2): KAGVTQTPRYLIKTRGQQVTLSCSPISGHRSVSWYQQTPGQGLQFLFEYFSETQRNKGNFPGRFSGRQFSNSRSEMNVSTLELGDSALYLCASSLTTGKTGELFFGEGSRLTVL.

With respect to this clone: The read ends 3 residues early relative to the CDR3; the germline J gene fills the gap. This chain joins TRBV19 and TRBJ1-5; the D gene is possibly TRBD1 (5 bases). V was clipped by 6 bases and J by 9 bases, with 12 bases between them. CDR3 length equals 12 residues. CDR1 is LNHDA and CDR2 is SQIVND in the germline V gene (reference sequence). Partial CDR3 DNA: TGTGCCAGTAGCCACAGACAGCGGCCC. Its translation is CASSHRQRP. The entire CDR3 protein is CASSHRQRPQHF.

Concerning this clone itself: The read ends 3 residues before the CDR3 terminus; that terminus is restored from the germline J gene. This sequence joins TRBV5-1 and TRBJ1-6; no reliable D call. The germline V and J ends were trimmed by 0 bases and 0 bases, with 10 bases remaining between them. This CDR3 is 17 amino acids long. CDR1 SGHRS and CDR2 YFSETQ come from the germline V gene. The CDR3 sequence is CASSLAGGSSYNSPLHF. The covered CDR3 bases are TGCGCCAGCAGCTTGGCTGGCGGGAGCTCCTATAATTCACCC.

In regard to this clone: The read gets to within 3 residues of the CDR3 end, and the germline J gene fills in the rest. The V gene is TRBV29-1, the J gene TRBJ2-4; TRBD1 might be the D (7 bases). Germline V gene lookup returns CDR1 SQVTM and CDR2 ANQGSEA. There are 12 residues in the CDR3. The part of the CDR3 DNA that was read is TGCAGCGCACGACAGGGAGGCTATGGT. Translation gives CSARQGGYG. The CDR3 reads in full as CSARQGGYGQYF.

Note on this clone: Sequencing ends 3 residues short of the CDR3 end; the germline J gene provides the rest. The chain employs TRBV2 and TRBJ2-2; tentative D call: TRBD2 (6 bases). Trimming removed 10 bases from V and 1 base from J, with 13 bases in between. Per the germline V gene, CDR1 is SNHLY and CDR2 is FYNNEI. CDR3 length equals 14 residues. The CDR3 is CATRGVGNTGELFF. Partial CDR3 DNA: TGTGCCACTCGCGGGGTGGGGAACACCGGGGAG.

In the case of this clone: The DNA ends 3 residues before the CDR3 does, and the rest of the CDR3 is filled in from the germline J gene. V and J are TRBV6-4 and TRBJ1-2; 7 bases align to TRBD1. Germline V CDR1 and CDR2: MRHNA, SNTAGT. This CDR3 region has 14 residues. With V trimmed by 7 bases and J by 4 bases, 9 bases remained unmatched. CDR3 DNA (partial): TGTGCCAGCAAAACAGGGGAGTGGAGCTATGGC. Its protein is CASKTGEWSYG. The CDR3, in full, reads CASKTGEWSYGYTF.

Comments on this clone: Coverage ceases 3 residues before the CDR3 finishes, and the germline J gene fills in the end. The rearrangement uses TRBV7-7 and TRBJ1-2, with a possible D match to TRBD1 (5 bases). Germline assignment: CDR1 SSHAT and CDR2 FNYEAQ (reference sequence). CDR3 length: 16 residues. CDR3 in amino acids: CASSPGGLAGTEDYTF. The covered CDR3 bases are TGTGCCAGCAGCCCCGGGGGACTAGCGGGAACTGAGGAC.

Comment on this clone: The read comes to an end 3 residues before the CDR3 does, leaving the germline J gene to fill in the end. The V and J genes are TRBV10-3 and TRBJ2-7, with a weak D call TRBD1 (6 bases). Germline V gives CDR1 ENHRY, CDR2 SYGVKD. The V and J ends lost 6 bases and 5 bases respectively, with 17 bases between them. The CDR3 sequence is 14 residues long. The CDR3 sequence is CAISWPNQGNEQYF. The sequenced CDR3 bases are TGTGCCATCAGCTGGCCGAACCAGGGGAACGAG.

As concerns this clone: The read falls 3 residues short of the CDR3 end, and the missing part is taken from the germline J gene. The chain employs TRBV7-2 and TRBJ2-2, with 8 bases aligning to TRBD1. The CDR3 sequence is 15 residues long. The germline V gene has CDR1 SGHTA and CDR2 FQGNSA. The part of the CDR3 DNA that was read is TGTGCCAGCAGCTTGGTTGACAGGGGCGATAATCCG. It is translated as CASSLVDRGDNP. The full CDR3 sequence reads CASSLVDRGDNPLFF. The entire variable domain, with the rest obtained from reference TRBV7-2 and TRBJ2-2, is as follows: GAGVSQSPSNKVTEKGKDVELRCDPISGHTALYWYRQSLGQGLEFLIYFQGNSAPDKSGLPSDRFSAERTGGSVSTLTIQRTQQEDSAVYLCASSLVDRGDNPLFFGEGSRLTVL.

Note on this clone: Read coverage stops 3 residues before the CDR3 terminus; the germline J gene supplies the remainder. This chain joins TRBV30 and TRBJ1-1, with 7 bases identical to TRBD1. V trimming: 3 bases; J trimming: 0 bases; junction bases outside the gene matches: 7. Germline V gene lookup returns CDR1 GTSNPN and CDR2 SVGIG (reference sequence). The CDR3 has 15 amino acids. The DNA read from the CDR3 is TGTGCCTGGAGACCAGGGGGTTACATGAACACTGAA. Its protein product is CAWRPGGYMNTE. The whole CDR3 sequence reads CAWRPGGYMNTEAFF.

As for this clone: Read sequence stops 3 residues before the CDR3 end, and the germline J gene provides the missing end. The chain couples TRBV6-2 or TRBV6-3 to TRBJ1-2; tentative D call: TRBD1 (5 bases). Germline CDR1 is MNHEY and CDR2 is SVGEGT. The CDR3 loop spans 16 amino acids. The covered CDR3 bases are TGTGCCAGCACCGACGTGGGGCTAGTAGGGGCCTACGAC. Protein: CASTDVGLVGAYD. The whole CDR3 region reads CASTDVGLVGAYDYTF.

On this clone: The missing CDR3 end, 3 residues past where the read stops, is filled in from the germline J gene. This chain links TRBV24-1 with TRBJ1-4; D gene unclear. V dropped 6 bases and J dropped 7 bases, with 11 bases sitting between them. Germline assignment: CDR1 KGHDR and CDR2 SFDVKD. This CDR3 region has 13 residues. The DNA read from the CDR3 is TGTGCCACCAGTTCAGGATCTGGTGAAAAA. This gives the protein CATSSGSGEK. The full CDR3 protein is CATSSGSGEKLFF.

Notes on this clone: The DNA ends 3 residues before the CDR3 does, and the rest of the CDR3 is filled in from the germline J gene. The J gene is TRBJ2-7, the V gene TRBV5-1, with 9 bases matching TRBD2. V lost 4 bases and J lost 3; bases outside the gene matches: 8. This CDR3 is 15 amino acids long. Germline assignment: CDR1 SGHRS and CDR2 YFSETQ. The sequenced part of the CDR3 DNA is TGCGCCAGCAGCCTTAGCGGGGGAGGGAACTACGAG. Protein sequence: CASSLSGGGNYE. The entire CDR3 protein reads CASSLSGGGNYEQYF.

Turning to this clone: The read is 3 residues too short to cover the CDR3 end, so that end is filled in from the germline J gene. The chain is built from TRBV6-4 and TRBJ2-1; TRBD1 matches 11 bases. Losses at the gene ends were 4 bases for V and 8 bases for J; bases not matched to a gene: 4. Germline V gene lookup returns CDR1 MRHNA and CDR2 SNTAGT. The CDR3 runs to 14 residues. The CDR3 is CASSGTGGVDEQFF. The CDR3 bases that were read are TGTGCCAGCAGTGGGACAGGGGGCGTCGATGAG.

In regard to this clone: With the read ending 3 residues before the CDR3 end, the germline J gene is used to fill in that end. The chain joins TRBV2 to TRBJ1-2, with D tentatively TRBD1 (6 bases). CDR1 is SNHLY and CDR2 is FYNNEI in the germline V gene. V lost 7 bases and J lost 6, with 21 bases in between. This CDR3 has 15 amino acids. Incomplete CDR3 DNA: TGTGCCAGCAACAAAATCGGGACACCCGGGGATGGC. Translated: CASNKIGTPGDG. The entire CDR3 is CASNKIGTPGDGYTF.

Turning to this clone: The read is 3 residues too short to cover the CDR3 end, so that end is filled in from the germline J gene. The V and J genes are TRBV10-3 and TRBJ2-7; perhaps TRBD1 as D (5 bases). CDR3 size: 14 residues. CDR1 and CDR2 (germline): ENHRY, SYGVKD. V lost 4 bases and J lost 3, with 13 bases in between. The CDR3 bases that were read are TGTGCCATCAGTGTCCAGGGTTTTGGCTACGAG. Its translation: CAISVQGFGYE. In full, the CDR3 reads CAISVQGFGYEQYF.

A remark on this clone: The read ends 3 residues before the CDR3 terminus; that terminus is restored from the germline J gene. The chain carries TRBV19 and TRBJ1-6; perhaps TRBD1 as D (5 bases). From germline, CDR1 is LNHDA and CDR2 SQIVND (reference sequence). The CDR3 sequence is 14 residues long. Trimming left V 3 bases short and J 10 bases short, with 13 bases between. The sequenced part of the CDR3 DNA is TGTGCCAGTAGTATCGGGCAGGGTGAATCACCC. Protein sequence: CASSIGQGESP. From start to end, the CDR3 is CASSIGQGESPLHF.

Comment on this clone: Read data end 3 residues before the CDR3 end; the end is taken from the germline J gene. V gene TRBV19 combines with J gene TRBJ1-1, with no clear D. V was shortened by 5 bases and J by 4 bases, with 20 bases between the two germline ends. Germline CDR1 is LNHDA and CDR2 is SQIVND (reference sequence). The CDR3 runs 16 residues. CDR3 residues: CASSLGVGSLFTEAFF. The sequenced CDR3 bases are TGTGCCAGTAGTCTCGGTGTCGGGTCACTATTCACTGAA.

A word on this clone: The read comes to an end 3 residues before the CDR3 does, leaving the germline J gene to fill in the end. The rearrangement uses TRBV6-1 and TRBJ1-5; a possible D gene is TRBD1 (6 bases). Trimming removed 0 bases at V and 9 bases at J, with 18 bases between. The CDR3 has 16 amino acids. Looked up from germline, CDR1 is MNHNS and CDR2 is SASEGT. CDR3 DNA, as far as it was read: TGTGCCAGCAGTGAAGCGGGAGACAGGCCCACCCGGCCC. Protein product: CASSEAGDRPTRP. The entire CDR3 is CASSEAGDRPTRPQHF.

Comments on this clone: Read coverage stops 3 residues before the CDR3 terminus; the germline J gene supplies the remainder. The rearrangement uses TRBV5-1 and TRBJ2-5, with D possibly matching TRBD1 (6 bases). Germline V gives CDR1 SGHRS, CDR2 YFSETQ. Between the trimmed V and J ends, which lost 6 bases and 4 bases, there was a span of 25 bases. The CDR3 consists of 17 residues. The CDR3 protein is CASNPTPGTPLPETQYF. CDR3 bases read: TGCGCCAGCAACCCCACTCCCGGGACACCCCTCCCAGAGACC. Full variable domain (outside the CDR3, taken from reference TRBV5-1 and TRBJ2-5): KAGVTQTPRYLIKTRGQQVTLSCSPISGHRSVSWYQQTPGQGLQFLFEYFSETQRNKGNFPGRFSGRQFSNSRSEMNVSTLELGDSALYLCASNPTPGTPLPETQYFGPGTRLLVL.

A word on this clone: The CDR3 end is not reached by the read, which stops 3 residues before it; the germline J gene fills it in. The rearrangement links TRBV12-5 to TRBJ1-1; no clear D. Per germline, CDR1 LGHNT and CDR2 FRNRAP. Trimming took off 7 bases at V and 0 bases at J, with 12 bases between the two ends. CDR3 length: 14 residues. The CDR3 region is CASAPSPLNTEAFF. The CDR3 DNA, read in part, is TGTGCTAGTGCCCCTAGCCCCCTGAACACTGAA. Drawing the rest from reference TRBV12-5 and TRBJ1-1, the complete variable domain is DARVTQTPRHKVTEMGQEVTMRCQPILGHNTVFWYRQTMMQGLELLAYFRNRAPLDDSGMPKDRFSAEMPDATLATLKIQPSEPRDSAVYFCASAPSPLNTEAFFGQGTRLTVV.

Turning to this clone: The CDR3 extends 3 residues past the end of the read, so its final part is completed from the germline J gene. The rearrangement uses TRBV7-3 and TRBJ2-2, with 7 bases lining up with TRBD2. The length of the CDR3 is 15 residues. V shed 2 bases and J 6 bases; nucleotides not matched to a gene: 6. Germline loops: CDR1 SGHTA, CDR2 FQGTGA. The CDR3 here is CASSLLGGYAGELFF. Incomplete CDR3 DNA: TGTGCCAGCAGCTTATTGGGGGGGTACGCCGGGGAG.

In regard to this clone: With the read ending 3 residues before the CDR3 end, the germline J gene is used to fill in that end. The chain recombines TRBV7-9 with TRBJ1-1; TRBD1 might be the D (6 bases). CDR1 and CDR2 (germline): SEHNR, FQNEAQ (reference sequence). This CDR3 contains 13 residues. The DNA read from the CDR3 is TGTGCCAGCAGCCCCGGGACAACCTACGAG. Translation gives CASSPGTTYE. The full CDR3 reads CASSPGTTYEAFF.

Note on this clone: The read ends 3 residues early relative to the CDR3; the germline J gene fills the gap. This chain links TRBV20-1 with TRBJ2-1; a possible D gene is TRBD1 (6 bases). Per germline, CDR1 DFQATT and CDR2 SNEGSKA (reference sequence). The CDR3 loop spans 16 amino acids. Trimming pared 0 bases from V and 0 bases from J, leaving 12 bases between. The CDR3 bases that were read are TGCAGTGCTAGAGACCCAGCGGACAGCTCCTACAATGAG. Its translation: CSARDPADSSYNE. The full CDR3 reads CSARDPADSSYNEQFF.

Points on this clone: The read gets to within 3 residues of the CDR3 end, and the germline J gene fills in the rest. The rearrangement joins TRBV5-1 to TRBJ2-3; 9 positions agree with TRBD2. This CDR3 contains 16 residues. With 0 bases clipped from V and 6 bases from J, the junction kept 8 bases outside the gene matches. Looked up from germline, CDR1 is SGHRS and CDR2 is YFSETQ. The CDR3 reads CASSLAAGGPGDTQYF. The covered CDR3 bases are TGCGCCAGCAGCTTGGCTGCGGGAGGGCCGGGGGATACG. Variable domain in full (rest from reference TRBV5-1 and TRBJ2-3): KAGVTQTPRYLIKTRGQQVTLSCSPISGHRSVSWYQQTPGQGLQFLFEYFSETQRNKGNFPGRFSGRQFSNSRSEMNVSTLELGDSALYLCASSLAAGGPGDTQYFGPGTRLTVL.

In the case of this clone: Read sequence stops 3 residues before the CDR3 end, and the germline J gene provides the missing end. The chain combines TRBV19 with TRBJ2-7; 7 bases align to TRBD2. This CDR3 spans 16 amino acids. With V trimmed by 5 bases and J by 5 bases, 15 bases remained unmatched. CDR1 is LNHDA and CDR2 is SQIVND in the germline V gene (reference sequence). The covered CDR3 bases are TGTGCCAGTAGTCATAGCGGGCGAAACGGTCTCGACGAG. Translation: CASSHSGRNGLDE. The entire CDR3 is CASSHSGRNGLDEQYF. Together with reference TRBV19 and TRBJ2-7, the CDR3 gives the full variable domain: DGGITQSPKYLFRKEGQNVTLSCEQNLNHDAMYWYRQDPGQGLRLIYYSQIVNDFQKGDIAEGYSVSREKKESFPLTVTSAQKNPTAFYLCASSHSGRNGLDEQYFGPGTRLTVT.

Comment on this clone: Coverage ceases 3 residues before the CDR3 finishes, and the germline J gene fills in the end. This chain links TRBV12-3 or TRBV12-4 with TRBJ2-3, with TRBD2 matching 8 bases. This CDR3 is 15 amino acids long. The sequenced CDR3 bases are TGTGCCAGCAGTCCCATTACTAGCGGTCAAGAGACG. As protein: CASSPITSGQET. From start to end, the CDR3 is CASSPITSGQETQYF.

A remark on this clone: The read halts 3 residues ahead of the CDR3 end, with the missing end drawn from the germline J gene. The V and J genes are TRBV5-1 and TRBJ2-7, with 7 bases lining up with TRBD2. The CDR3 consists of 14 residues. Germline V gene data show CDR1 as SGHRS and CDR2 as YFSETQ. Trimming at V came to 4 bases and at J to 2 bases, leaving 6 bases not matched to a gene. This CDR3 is CASSSSGPPYEQYF. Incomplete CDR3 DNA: TGCGCCAGCAGCAGTAGCGGGCCCCCCTACGAG.